Described below is a single TCR beta chain sequence and its context. Its binding antigen is unknown. No quality values exist for individual bases; no much larger clone is one base distant. Using the deep immunoSEQ assay, multiplex PCR amplified TCR CDR3 regions from genomic DNA. Extracted genomic DNA from each cell subset was distributed evenly across all wells of several immunoSEQ 96-well plates, and each plate was treated as a replicate. Each replicate PCR for sorted subsets received around 200 ng genomic DNA, equal to about 30,000 T cell genomes. Purified libraries were quantified with a Qubit 3.0 fluorometer, sized on a Bioanalyzer 2100, and re-quantified with the KAPA Library Quantification kit. Each immunoSEQ 96-well plate was sequenced on its own single-read 150-cycle Illumina NextSeq 550 flow cell. As for the original processing: Because only junctional sequences without quality scores were contained in the immunoSEQ output, filtering matching that applied to full-length reads could not be performed. To assign V/J genes and CDR3, sequences were annotated against IMGT germline references using PyIR, a Python wrapper for IgBLAST v1.9. Reads with weak V/J assignments (E-value above 1e-6), missing CDR3, stop codons, out-of-frame junctions, or ambiguous translated residues were removed. V3J clonotypes were defined as sequences sharing an identical inferred V gene, J gene, and CDR3 amino acid sequence. The percentage overlap between two repertoires was calculated by dividing the number of shared unique clonotypes by the size of the smaller repertoire. Richness of each repertoire was evaluated using RTK rarefaction, the Chao1 estimator, and Recon v2.1 estimates of unobserved clonotypes. OLGA was used to compute generation probabilities for all TCRbeta clonotypes that the gDNA method yielded from a few donors. TCRdb stores this immuneACCESS table with in-frame sequences only. Part of the clones is absent; in the studies checked, under half of the shortfall reflects unresolved V genes, and no reason is known for the rest. That table supplies the V and J calls and clone size; D and trimming were determined from the DNA. This sample is represented by around 700,000 clones; 55% to 75% of them were singletons. The top ten clonotypes cover 1.8% of the sample.

This sample was taken from a study of shared clonotypes between healthy human individuals (dated by TCRdb to the early 2020s). Looking at the study overall: The cohort included a few men and a couple of women between 18 and 49 years of age. For each donor, CD4 naive and CD4 memory were each run on three plates, CD8 naive on two plates, and CD8 memory on one plate. To estimate repertoire size and how much clonotype sharing occurs between individuals, the study deeply sequenced the blood TCR repertoires of 5 or 6 healthy adults. To increase sequencing depth and limit assay-specific biases, different laboratories used diverse techniques to prepare libraries and sequence TCR repertoires. Between about 0.94 and 8.9 billion PBMCs per donor were obtained by leukapheresis. The full study reports these points: Rarefaction of sorted-subset datasets indicated incomplete sequencing despite the large sequencing depth. The genetic and exposure-history diversity represented was limited by the small number of donors. Sampling was restricted to blood, and TCR repertoires in tissues likely differ from the TCR repertoires found in blood. Across a handful of donors, 5% to 6% of naive CD4, roughly 3.5% of naive CD8, under 2.5% of memory CD4, and about 0.4% of memory CD8 clonotypes were shared. Pairwise subsampling led to the expectation that sequencing depth would affect the degree of clonotype sharing among donors. Larger estimated clonotype richness was generally found for naive subsets than for memory subsets. Compared with non-shared clonotypes, clonotypes shared by all four sorted-subset donors had higher generation probabilities.

Donors were healthy HIV-negative adults with no recently reported acute infections or vaccinations. All donors were Caucasian adults living in Nashville, Tennessee, USA. Magnetic negative selection was used to enrich CD4+ T cells, after which naive cells were positively selected on CD45RA and the negative fraction became the memory subset. After blood collection by leukapheresis, PBMCs were isolated using Ficoll-Histopaque density gradient centrifugation and then cryopreserved in the vapor phase of liquid nitrogen. Purity and quantity of every magnetically sorted T cell population were checked by analytical flow cytometry. Genomic DNA was isolated from every sorted fraction and measured by UV absorbance on a Nanodrop 2000c. Per the germline V gene, SGDLS is the CDR1 and YYNGEE is the CDR2. Reading from cysteine to phenylalanine, the CDR3 counts 15 amino acids. Solely the CDR3 DNA is kept, with 45 bases framed from the first base. V loses 0 bases of germline sequence and J loses 6 bases, and the interval between the two ends is 12 bases.

Sequencing used memory CD4+ T cells sorted from blood. The cell subset or site label corresponds to: CD45RA-negative fraction. The chain was built from TRBV9 and TRBJ2-2; the D gene cannot be named for sure. This receptor was obtained from a woman aged 25 to 39 in good health. The CDR3 region has the sequence CASSVAGVSAGELFF. DNA sequence: TGTGCCAGCAGCGTAGCTGGGGTTTCTGCCGGGGAGCTGTTTTTT.